Listed below are T cell receptor beta chains from one sample, sequenced in a study of blood T cell repertoires in COVID-19. Produced via immunoSEQ multiplex PCR; TCRdb's table is partial and in-frame only. The sample carries 200,000 to 300,000 clones, roughly 82% recorded once. The sequenced material came from peripheral blood. These receptors all come from a woman aged 70-85 years with acute or convalescent COVID-19. The CDR3 runs from the conserved cysteine through the conserved F or W. The D gene is left open where the match is weak. The size field is filled for only some rows; it gives once, few, many or a size class.

V gene	clone size	D gene	J gene	CDR3 DNA	CDR3 protein
TRBV4-3	-	-	TRBJ2-2	TGCGCCAGCAGCCGCCAGGGAAGCACGAACACCGGGGAGCTGTTTTTT	CASSRQGSTNTGELFF
TRBV6-5	-	-	TRBJ1-1	TGTGCCAGCAGTTACCCCGGACTCACTGAAGCTTTCTTT	CASSYPGLTEAFF
TRBV19	once	TRBD1	TRBJ1-2	TGTGCCAGTAGTCCCAGAGACAGGGCGGGCTATGGCTACACCTTC	CASSPRDRAGYGYTF
TRBV7-2	few	-	TRBJ1-1	TGTGCCAGCAGCTCAGTTCACAGGGTCGCTGAAGCTTTCTTT	CASSSVHRVAEAFF
TRBV12-3/TRBV12-4	-	-	TRBJ1-1	TGTGCCAGCAGTCCACTTTGGACTGAAGCTTTCTTT	CASSPLWTEAFF
TRBV3-1/TRBV3-2	-	TRBD1	TRBJ2-7	TGTGCCAGCAGCCAAGCCACGACAGGGGGAAGGTGCGAGCAGTACTTC	CASSQATTGGRCEQYF
TRBV5-6	-	-	TRBJ1-6	TGTGCCAGCAGCTCTATAGGAGTAATTTATTCACCCCTCCACTTT	CASSSIGVIYSPLHF
TRBV7-9	once	-	TRBJ1-5	TGTGCCAGCAGCTCCCAGGGAGGGGGGAATCAGCCCCAGCATTTT	CASSSQGGGNQPQHF
TRBV7-8	-	TRBD1	TRBJ1-5	TGTGCCAGCAGCTTAGACGTGGACAGGGGTAAGCCCCAGCATTTT	CASSLDVDRGKPQHF
TRBV9	-	TRBD2	TRBJ2-1	TGTGCCAGCAGCGTAGGCGGGGGGGCCTACAATGAGCAGTTCTTC	CASSVGGGAYNEQFF
TRBV30	few	-	TRBJ2-7	TGTGCCTGGAGTGGGACAGTGGGCCTTGGGCAGTACTTC	CAWSGTVGLGQYF
TRBV2	-	TRBD1	TRBJ1-5	TGTGCCAGCAGCCGAGCCGGGACAGGTTATAGCAATCAGCCCCAGCATTTT	CASSRAGTGYSNQPQHF
TRBV4-3	-	-	TRBJ1-2	TGCGCCAGCAGCCCGGCGGGGATGTATGGCTACACCTTC	CASSPAGMYGYTF
TRBV5-1	-	TRBD1	TRBJ1-1	TGCGCCAGCAGCTCCAGACAGGGTCAACCCGGGCAGGAACTGAACACTGAAGCTTTCTTT	CASSSRQGQPGQELNTEAFF
TRBV19	-	TRBD1	TRBJ1-4	TGTGCCAGTAGCCCCTCAGGGACAGGGAATGAAAAACTGTTTTTT	CASSPSGTGNEKLFF
TRBV7-9	few	-	TRBJ2-7	TGTGCCAGCAGCTTAGTACAGGGAATCTCCTACGAGCAGTACTTC	CASSLVQGISYEQYF
TRBV7-9	-	-	TRBJ2-5	TGTGCCAGCAGTATAGCTAACCAAGAGACCCAGTACTTC	CASSIANQETQYF
TRBV5-1	-	TRBD1	TRBJ1-1	TGCGCCAGCAGCTTCTCGACAGGGAGCACTGAAGCTTTCTTT	CASSFSTGSTEAFF
TRBV10-3	-	TRBD2	TRBJ2-1	TGTGCCATCAGTGTCTCAGCGGGGAGGAATGAGCAGTTCTTC	CAISVSAGRNEQFF
TRBV11-3	few	TRBD1	TRBJ2-3	TGTGCCAGCAGCCCCGGGACAGGGGGCACAGATACGCAGTATTTT	CASSPGTGGTDTQYF
TRBV19	-	TRBD1	TRBJ2-7	TGTGCCAGTAGGGGACAGGCTCTAGGGACCTACGAGCAGTACTTC	CASRGQALGTYEQYF
TRBV7-2	-	-	TRBJ1-2	TGTGCCAGCAGCCTCGGAGGGTCAGGCCAACCTTTCTATGGCTACACCTTC	CASSLGGSGQPFYGYTF
TRBV24-1	-	-	TRBJ2-1	TGTGCCACCAGTGATCCAACTCCCAAGGAGGGCTCCTACAATGAGCAGTTCTTC	CATSDPTPKEGSYNEQFF
TRBV11-3	-	-	TRBJ1-1	TGTGCCAGCAGCTTAGGACGGAGGAACACTGAAGCTTTCTTT	CASSLGRRNTEAFF
TRBV28	-	-	TRBJ1-2	TGTGCCAGCAGTCCCTTAAGTTTGAGCTATGGCTACACCTTC	CASSPLSLSYGYTF